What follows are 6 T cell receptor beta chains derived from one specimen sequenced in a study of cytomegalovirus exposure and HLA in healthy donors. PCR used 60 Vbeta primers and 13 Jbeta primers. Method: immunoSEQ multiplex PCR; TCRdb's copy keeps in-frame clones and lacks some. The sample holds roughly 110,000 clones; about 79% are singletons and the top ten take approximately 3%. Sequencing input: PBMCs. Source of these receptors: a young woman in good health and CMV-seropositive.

For the CDR3, the DNA is TGTGCCAGCAGCGTTCAGGGGTATGGCTACACCTTC. It codes for CASSVQGYGYTF. The rearrangement links TRBV7-2 to TRBJ1-2; D possibly corresponds to TRBD1 (6 bases). The V gene's germline CDR1 is SGHTA and CDR2 FQGNSA. The CDR3 length is 12 residues. V was cut by 5 bases and J by 5 bases, with 9 bases left in between.

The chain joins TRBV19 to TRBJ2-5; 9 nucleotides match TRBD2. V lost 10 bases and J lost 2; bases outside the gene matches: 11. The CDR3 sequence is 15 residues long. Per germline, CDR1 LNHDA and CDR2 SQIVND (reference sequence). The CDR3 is CATVGTSKTQETQYF. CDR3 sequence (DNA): TGTGCCACCGTAGGGACTAGCAAGACTCAAGAGACCCAGTACTTC.

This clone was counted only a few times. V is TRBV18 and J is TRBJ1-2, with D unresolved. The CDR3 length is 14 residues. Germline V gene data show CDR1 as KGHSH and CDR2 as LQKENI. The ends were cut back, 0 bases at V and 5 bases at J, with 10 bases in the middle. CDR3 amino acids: CASSPPEAGYGYTF. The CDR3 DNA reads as TGTGCCAGCTCACCACCGGAGGCGGGGTATGGCTACACCTTC.

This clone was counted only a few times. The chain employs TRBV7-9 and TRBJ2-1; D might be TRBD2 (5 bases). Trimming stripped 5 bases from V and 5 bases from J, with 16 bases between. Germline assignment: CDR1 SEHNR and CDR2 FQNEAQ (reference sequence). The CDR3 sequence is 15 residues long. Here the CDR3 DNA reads TGTGCCAGCAGCCCTACAGTGGCCGGGGACAATGAGCAGTTCTTC. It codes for CASSPTVAGDNEQFF.

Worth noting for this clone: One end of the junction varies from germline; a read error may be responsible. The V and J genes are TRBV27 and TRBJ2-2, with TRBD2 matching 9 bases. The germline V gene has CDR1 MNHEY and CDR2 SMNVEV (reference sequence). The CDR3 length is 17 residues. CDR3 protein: CDSSPMSRLAASGELFF. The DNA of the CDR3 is TGTGACAGCAGCCCCATGTCACGACTAGCGGCAAGCGGGGAGCTGTTTTTT.

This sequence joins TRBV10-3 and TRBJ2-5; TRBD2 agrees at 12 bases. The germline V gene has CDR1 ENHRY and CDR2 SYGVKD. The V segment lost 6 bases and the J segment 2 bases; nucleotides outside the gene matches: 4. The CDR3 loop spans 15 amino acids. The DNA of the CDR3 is TGTGCCATCAGCTCACTAGCGGGAGGACAAGAGACCCAGTACTTC. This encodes CAISSLAGGQETQYF.